This TCR beta chain emerged from a study of cytomegalovirus exposure and HLA in healthy donors. The study's findings and limits: The dataset shows that most TCR sequences were rare, while some public TCRs occurred in many donors. It was assumed in the presence/absence analyses that sequencing depth was roughly uniform across donors.

The PCR ran on 60 Vbeta and 13 Jbeta primers. The method was immunoSEQ multiplex PCR; TCRdb's version includes in-frame clones alone and lacks a portion of them. The sample has 150,000 or so clones; around 79% are singletons. In the case of this clone: The antigen is unknown.

Input material: PBMCs. This TCR was recovered from a man aged 25-45 years in good health and CMV-seropositive.

This chain's CDR3 is CASFSGETQYF. The CDR3 nucleotides read TGTGCCAGCTTCTCAGGGGAGACCCAGTACTTC. The chain has TRBV2 and TRBJ2-5, with D possibly matching TRBD1 (5 bases). This CDR3 is built from 11 residues. The germline V gene encodes CDR1 SNHLY and CDR2 FYNNEI. The V end was cut by 8 bases, the J end by 5 bases, with 9 bases between.